These T cell receptor beta chains were read from a single sample in a study of identical twins. TCRdb reprocessed the 5' RACE reads via MiXCR and lists one record per CDR3 protein. The sample yields 700,000 or so distinct CDR3 sequences, under 9% seen once. A further study also used this sample, focusing on yellow fever vaccine responses in identical twins.

The sequenced sample was PBMCs. The source is a woman between 18 and 29 years old in good health. Each CDR3 is given without its conserved first and last residue. Rows give clone size only sometimes, using once, few, many, or a class for an expanded clone.

NA	TRBJ2-2	TRBV7-9	AGGFPKGQPNTGELF
many	TRBJ2-7	TRBV12-3/TRBV12-4	ASSPPLTGYSSYEQY
few	TRBJ2-2	TRBV6-5	ASSSTLVAGVNGELF
NA	TRBJ2-1	TRBV24-1	ATSDSSARTPYNEQF
many	TRBJ1-5	TRBV9	ASSTQGANQPQH
many	TRBJ2-1	TRBV9	ASSPPRRDEQF
NA	TRBJ2-5	TRBV12-3/TRBV12-4	ASRRQQETQY
NA	TRBJ2-2	TRBV6-5	ASSYARDAGELF
few	TRBJ1-5	TRBV19	ASSIPNPGTDPNQPQH
NA	TRBJ1-5	TRBV2	ASSEVFGNQPQH
NA	TRBJ2-7	TRBV4-3	ASSQDVRQAPYEQY
many	TRBJ2-1	TRBV5-1	ASTAGTSENNEQF
many	TRBJ2-7	TRBV4-1	ASSPKEVTSFEQY
many	TRBJ2-1	TRBV20-1	SARGRGGFNEQF
NA	TRBJ2-1	TRBV6-5	ASSYRSGSSYNEQF
NA	TRBJ2-2	TRBV5-6	ASSSGLAPNTGELF
many	TRBJ2-3	TRBV10-3	AISDPGRASVSDTQY
few	TRBJ2-5	TRBV11-1	ASRKDRDVGTQY
many	TRBJ1-1	TRBV5-1	ASSATGGTEAF
many	TRBJ2-2	TRBV28	ASSLVGDTGELF
many	TRBJ2-7	TRBV5-5	ASSLEGTGSYEQY
NA	TRBJ1-1	TRBV20-1	SARDRLNTEAF
NA	TRBJ2-3	TRBV3-1	ASSPPVPSTDTQY
few	TRBJ2-7	TRBV4-3	ASSPSHASGYEQY
NA	TRBJ2-7	TRBV3-1	ASRGTESSYEQY
NA	TRBJ2-2	TRBV10-3	AIGVIGELF
many	TRBJ2-1	TRBV29-1	SVRHEKQAPYNEQF